This T cell receptor beta chain was profiled in a study of OX40 agonist ivuxolimab in advanced cancers. Study as a whole: Averaging about 60 years in age, with a range of about 23 to 90, the cohort was around 83% male.

Only in-frame clones appear in the TCRdb table, and some are missing; sequencing was by immunoSEQ multiplex PCR. The repertoire holds tens of thousands of clones, with approximately 78% as singletons. The CDR3 spans 14 residues. V lost 5 bases, J lost 5 bases, and 6 bases stayed unmatched. Germline values: CDR1 MNHNS, CDR2 SASEGT. The chain employs TRBV6-1 and TRBJ1-5; TRBD1 matches at 7 bases. The sample in question was CD4+ or CD8+ T cells sorted from blood, obtained in a trial of the OX40 agonist ivuxolimab. This sequence originates from an adult with an advanced solid tumor such as melanoma, head and neck, liver or kidney cancer. The CDR3 loop is CASSRDRDDQPQHF. The CDR3 DNA sequence: TGTGCCAGCAGTCGAGACAGGGACGATCAGCCCCAGCATTTT.